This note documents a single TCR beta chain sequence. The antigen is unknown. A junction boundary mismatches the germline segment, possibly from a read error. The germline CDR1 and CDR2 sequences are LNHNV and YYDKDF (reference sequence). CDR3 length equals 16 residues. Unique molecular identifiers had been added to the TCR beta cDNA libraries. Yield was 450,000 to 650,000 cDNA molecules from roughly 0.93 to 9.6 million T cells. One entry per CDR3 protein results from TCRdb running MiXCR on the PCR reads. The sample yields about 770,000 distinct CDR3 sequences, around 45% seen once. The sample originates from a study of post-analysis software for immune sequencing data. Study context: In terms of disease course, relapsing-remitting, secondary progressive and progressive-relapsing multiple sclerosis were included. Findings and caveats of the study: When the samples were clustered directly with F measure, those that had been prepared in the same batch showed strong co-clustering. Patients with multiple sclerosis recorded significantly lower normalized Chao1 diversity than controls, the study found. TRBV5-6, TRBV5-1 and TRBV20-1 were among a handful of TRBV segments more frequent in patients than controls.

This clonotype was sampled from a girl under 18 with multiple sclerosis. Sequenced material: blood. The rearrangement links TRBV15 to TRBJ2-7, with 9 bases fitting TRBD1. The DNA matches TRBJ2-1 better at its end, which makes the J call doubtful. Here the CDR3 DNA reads TGTGCCGCCAGCAGAAGAACCCAGCAACAGGGGGCTGAGCAGTTCTTC. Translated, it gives CAASRRTQQQGAEQFF.